This T cell receptor (beta chain) came from a study of shared clonotypes between healthy human individuals. Overall study results and limits: Enrolling few donors narrowed the genetic and exposure-history diversity that was represented. Naive subsets usually exceeded memory subsets in estimated richness. Relative to clonotypes present in all four donors, those not shared had lower generation probabilities.

Using immunoSEQ multiplex PCR, the repertoire was profiled, and TCRdb retains in-frame clones only, with some absent. Altogether 2 million to 2.5 million clones are present, around 95% being singletons, with the ten largest covering around 0.13%. Concerning this clone itself: Its antigen is not known.

Nashville, Tennessee was home to all donors, who were Caucasian adults. This clonotype was sampled from a man aged 18 to 30 in good health. The source material was naive CD4+ T cells sorted from blood. Subset reported: CD45RA+ positively selected.

CDR3 in amino acids: CASSQVGRREQFF. The CDR3 coding sequence is TGTGCCAGCAGCCAAGTTGGACGGCGTGAGCAGTTCTTC. V usage is TRBV4-2 and J usage is TRBJ2-1; D not resolved. V was shortened by 1 base and J by 9 bases, with 10 bases between the two germline ends. Per germline, CDR1 LGHNA and CDR2 YNFKEQ. This CDR3 region has 13 residues.